This entry is about one T cell receptor beta chain. Trimming removed 5 bases from V and 2 bases from J, with 6 bases in between. Germline CDR1 reads KGHSH; CDR2 reads LQKENI. This CDR3 comprises 12 residues. This entry is derived from a study of PD-1 blockade in mismatch repair-deficient tumors. Sequencing used immunoSEQ multiplex PCR; TCRdb keeps in-frame clones, though not all of them. The table lists 100,000 to 150,000 clones, around 87% of them singletons, with about 13% in the top ten. This TCR was sampled from an adult with mismatch repair-deficient cancer. The sequenced sample was peripheral blood, obtained 44 weeks after starting pembrolizumab. The V gene is TRBV18, the J gene TRBJ1-2; the D is unclear. Here the CDR3 DNA reads TGTGCCAGCTCAAACCGGAACTATGGCTACACCTTC. This encodes CASSNRNYGYTF.